This TCR beta chain came from a study of vaccination effects on CD4 cells after COVID-19. Findings and limits, study-wide: Few convalescent patients were included, and no early post-infection timepoints were sampled. New vaccine-induced clones dominated post-vaccine spike-reactive clones in convalescents.

The CDR3 contains 14 residues. The germline CDR1 and CDR2 sequences are SGHRS and YFSETQ. The germline V and J ends were trimmed by 4 bases and 0 bases, with 11 bases remaining between them. As for this clone: Its antigen is as yet unknown.

Before sequencing, viral peptide pools were used by the ViraFEST assay to expand antigen-specific CD4+ T cells. The culture ran for roughly ten days before CD4+ T cells were isolated. Between March and December 2020, the person had a SARS-CoV-2 infection that PCR confirmed. Generated by immunoSEQ multiplex PCR, the TCRdb table keeps only in-frame clones and is missing some. The sample holds around 47,000 clones, roughly two thirds seen once. The genes are TRBV5-1 and TRBJ2-7; D could derive from TRBD1 or TRBD2 (5 bases each). Sequenced here: CD4+ T cells from PBMCs cultured with a peptide pool, sampled before COVID-19 vaccination. The origin of this receptor is a human donor who had a prior SARS-CoV-2 infection. CDR3 loop: CASSRDGNSYEQYF. The DNA of the CDR3 is TGCGCCAGCAGCCGGGACGGGAACTCCTACGAGCAGTACTTC. The entire variable domain, with the rest obtained from reference TRBV5-1 and TRBJ2-7, is as follows: KAGVTQTPRYLIKTRGQQVTLSCSPISGHRSVSWYQQTPGQGLQFLFEYFSETQRNKGNFPGRFSGRQFSNSRSEMNVSTLELGDSALYLCASSRDGNSYEQYFGPGTRLTVT.